These 29 T cell receptor beta chains were sequenced from one sample in a study of identical twins. TCRdb re-analysed the 5' RACE reads in MiXCR, keeping a single row per CDR3 protein. Altogether hundreds of thousands of distinct CDR3 sequences are present, around 21% being singletons, with the ten largest covering approximately 4.3%. Another study also made use of these data, one on T cells expressing NK-cell markers.

What was sequenced was PBMCs. The receptors stem from a young woman in good health.

The sample holds a few counts of this clonotype. V is TRBV7-2 and J is TRBJ2-1; D is possibly TRBD2 (6 bases). This CDR3 has 16 amino acids. Germline V gene lookup returns CDR1 SGHTA and CDR2 FQGNSA. V dropped 7 bases and J dropped 0 bases, with 16 bases sitting between them. The CDR3 region is CASTQIGGSSYNEQFF. In DNA form, the CDR3 reads TGTGCCAGCACCCAAATTGGGGGGAGCTCCTACAATGAGCAGTTCTTC.

This clonotype turned up a few times. The chain joins TRBV7-2 to TRBJ2-7; 7 bases agree with TRBD2. This CDR3 comprises 12 residues. V was clipped by 4 bases and J by 7 bases; unmatched bases: 4. CDR1 and CDR2 from the germline V gene are SGHTA and FQGNSA. The CDR3 here is CASSSAGGEQYF. The CDR3 nucleotides read TGTGCCAGCAGCTCAGCCGGGGGGGAGCAGTACTTC.

This clonotype came up a few times. The CDR3 coding sequence is TGCAGTGCTGGCCAGGGACTTATGGGCGAGCAGTACTTC. Protein sequence: CSAGQGLMGEQYF. V gene TRBV20-1 combines with J gene TRBJ2-7; perhaps TRBD2 as D (6 bases). Germline CDR1 and CDR2: DFQATT and SNEGSKA (reference sequence). The CDR3 covers 13 residues. Between the trimmed V and J ends, which lost 5 bases and 6 bases, there was a span of 17 bases.

The rearrangement links TRBV20-1 to TRBJ2-1; possible D gene TRBD2, 7 bases. The CDR3 length is 13 residues. Germline V gene sequence: CDR1 DFQATT, CDR2 SNEGSKA (reference sequence). Between the trimmed V and J ends, which lost 6 bases and 9 bases, there was a span of 18 bases. The chain's CDR3 is CSASRGGGGEQFF. The CDR3 DNA is TGCAGTGCCTCAAGGGGGGGGGGTGGTGAGCAGTTCTTC.

The chain couples TRBV12-3 or TRBV12-4 to TRBJ2-5, with TRBD2 matching over 8 bases. This CDR3 region has 14 residues. Germline trimming cut 5 bases from V and 6 bases from J; bases unmatched to any gene: 8. The CDR3 loop reads CASSPGLVGKTQYF. The CDR3 DNA is TGTGCCAGCAGTCCGGGACTAGTGGGAAAGACCCAGTACTTC.

The J gene is TRBJ2-7, the V gene TRBV7-9; D may match TRBD1 or TRBD2 (5 bases each). Germline lookup yields CDR1 SEHNR and CDR2 FQNEAQ (reference sequence). V shed 8 bases and J shed 6 bases, with 14 bases lying between them. CDR3 length: 12 residues. The CDR3 loop is CASGQGVFEQYF. The DNA for the CDR3 is TGTGCCAGCGGGCAGGGAGTCTTCGAGCAGTACTTC.

The chain is built from TRBV4-1 and TRBJ2-1; 7 positions match TRBD1. Unmatched junction bases numbered 9, after V lost 4 bases and J lost 6 bases. The V gene's germline CDR1 is MGHRA and CDR2 YSYEKL. CDR3 length: 15 amino acids. CDR3 nucleotides: TGCGCCAGCAGCCCCCTTGGGGACAGACCCAATGAGCAGTTCTTC. It specifies CASSPLGDRPNEQFF.

This clonotype came up a few times. J is TRBJ2-1 and V is TRBV5-1; tentatively, D is TRBD2 (6 bases). Germline CDR1 and CDR2: SGHRS and YFSETQ. The CDR3 runs to 16 residues. The V end lost 0 bases, the J end lost 2 bases, and 12 bases lay between the germline ends. The CDR3, as DNA: TGCGCCAGCAGCTTGGGGATAGCGGCTCCCTACAATGAGCAGTTCTTC. It codes for CASSLGIAAPYNEQFF.

This clonotype occurred many times. This rearrangement joins TRBV12-3 or TRBV12-4 to TRBJ2-3; D may be TRBD2 (6 bases). This CDR3 is 12 amino acids long. V shed 6 bases and J shed 6 bases, with 10 bases lying between them. CDR3 loop: CASSPSGDTQYF. The DNA for the CDR3 is TGTGCCAGCAGCCCGAGCGGGGATACGCAGTATTTT.

V gene TRBV12-5 combines with J gene TRBJ2-2; TRBD2 matches 11 bases. Germline V gene sequence: CDR1 LGHNT, CDR2 FRNRAP. This CDR3 spans 14 amino acids. The J segment lost 6 bases and the V segment lost 6 bases, leaving 3 bases of the junction unmatched. Here the CDR3 reads CASGLGLAAGELFF. CDR3 sequence (DNA): TGTGCTAGTGGACTGGGACTAGCGGCCGGGGAGCTGTTTTTT.

In this sample, this clonotype turned up many times. This chain connects TRBV20-1 to TRBJ1-1; D might be TRBD1 (5 bases). V shed 4 bases and J shed 0 bases, with 15 bases lying between them. Germline V CDR1 and CDR2: DFQATT, SNEGSKA (reference sequence). CDR3 length: 15 amino acids. The CDR3 nucleotides read TGCAGTGCTATCTGGGGCCTTCCTATGAACACTGAAGCTTTCTTT. Translating gives CSAIWGLPMNTEAFF.

The chain uses TRBV6-6 and TRBJ1-5; weak D call: TRBD1 (6 bases). The CDR3 spans 14 residues. Trimming pared 7 bases from V and 2 bases from J, leaving 12 bases between. The germline CDR1 and CDR2 sequences are MNHNY and SVGAGI (reference sequence). The CDR3 here is CASIKGGGNQPQHF. CDR3 bases: TGTGCCAGCATCAAGGGGGGCGGCAATCAGCCCCAGCATTTT.

This clonotype was counted only a few times. The genes are TRBV25-1 and TRBJ2-1; D unclear. Looked up from germline, CDR1 is MGHDK and CDR2 is SYGVNS. Deletions cut 0 bases from V and 6 bases from J, with 9 bases between. The CDR3 is 14 residues long. The CDR3 loop is CASSEYFAGNEQFF. The DNA for the CDR3 is TGTGCCAGCAGTGAATATTTCGCCGGCAATGAGCAGTTCTTC. The full variable domain, rest sourced from reference TRBV25-1 and TRBJ2-1, is EADIYQTPRYLVIGTGKKITLECSQTMGHDKMYWYQQDPGMELHLIHYSYGVNSTEKGDLSSESTVSRIRTEHFPLTLESARPSHTSQYLCASSEYFAGNEQFFGPGTRLTVL.

This clonotype was observed a handful of times. The genes are TRBV5-1 and TRBJ2-5; D not resolved. Trimming pared 2 bases from V and 5 bases from J, leaving 13 bases between. The V gene's germline CDR1 is SGHRS and CDR2 YFSETQ. CDR3 length equals 14 residues. The CDR3 region is CASSFTEPRETQYF. The DNA of the CDR3 is TGCGCCAGCAGCTTCACAGAGCCACGGGAGACCCAGTACTTC.

The CDR3 here is CASSSSLIAGGPFNEQFF. The CDR3 region has the DNA TGTGCCAGCAGCTCCTCGTTGATAGCGGGGGGGCCGTTTAATGAGCAGTTCTTC. The V gene is TRBV11-1, the J gene TRBJ2-1; 11 nucleotides agree with TRBD2. The CDR3 has 18 amino acids. With V trimmed by 4 bases and J by 7 bases, 15 bases remained unmatched. Germline CDR1 and CDR2: SGHAT and FQDESV (reference sequence).

This clonotype has only a few counts. The chain has TRBV6-2 or TRBV6-3 and TRBJ2-7; TRBD2 matches 8 bases. Unmatched junction bases numbered 10, after V lost 6 bases and J lost 3 bases. The germline V gene encodes CDR1 MNHEY and CDR2 SVGEGT. The CDR3 length is 15 residues. CDR3 sequence: CASRRGLAGVYEQYF. CDR3 DNA: TGTGCCAGCAGGCGTGGTCTAGCGGGCGTCTACGAGCAGTACTTC.

The chain links TRBV20-1 to TRBJ1-2; D remains ambiguous. CDR3 length: 15 residues. V dropped 0 bases and J dropped 0 bases, with 11 bases sitting between them. CDR1 and CDR2 (germline): DFQATT, SNEGSKA (reference sequence). As DNA, the CDR3 is TGCAGTGCTAGAGAAGGTTCACTGACTAACTATGGCTACACCTTC. Its protein product is CSAREGSLTNYGYTF.

This clonotype has a count of ten or more. The chain couples TRBV29-1 to TRBJ2-5; no reliable D call. Germline V gene lookup returns CDR1 SQVTM and CDR2 ANQGSEA. V lost 7 bases, J lost 2 bases, and 20 bases lay in between. The length of the CDR3 is 15 residues. Here the CDR3 DNA reads TGCAGCGCCAAAAAGGGCGCCCGTCCTCAAGAGACCCAGTACTTC. This codes for CSAKKGARPQETQYF.

This clonotype appeared many times. The chain recombines TRBV29-1 with TRBJ2-2, with a weak D call TRBD1 (6 bases). The germline CDR1 and CDR2 sequences are SQVTM and ANQGSEA. CDR3 length equals 14 residues. Trimming pared 6 bases from V and 0 bases from J, leaving 11 bases between. CDR3 sequence reads: CSVLKGANTGELFF. CDR3 coding DNA: TGCAGCGTGCTGAAGGGGGCGAACACCGGGGAGCTGTTTTTT.

This clonotype was seen a few times. V is TRBV11-2 and J is TRBJ2-1; 12 bases map to TRBD2. CDR3 length: 16 amino acids. Germline V CDR1 and CDR2: SGHAT, FQNNGV. The J segment lost 3 bases and the V segment lost 5 bases, leaving 5 bases of the junction unmatched. CDR3 amino acids: CASSSRLAGVYNEQFF. The CDR3 nucleotides read TGTGCCAGCAGCAGTAGACTAGCGGGAGTCTACAATGAGCAGTTCTTC. Full variable domain (remainder filled in from reference TRBV11-2 and TRBJ2-1): EAGVAQSPRYKIIEKRQSVAFWCNPISGHATLYWYQQILGQGPKLLIQFQNNGVVDDSQLPKDRFSAERLKGVDSTLKIQPAKLEDSAVYLCASSSRLAGVYNEQFFGPGTRLTVL.

This clonotype was counted many times. The rearrangement joins TRBV6-5 to TRBJ2-7; D is undetermined. This CDR3 has 13 amino acids. Germline V lookup: CDR1 MNHEY, CDR2 SVGAGI. V was trimmed by 2 bases and J by 0 bases, leaving 5 bases between them. For the CDR3, the DNA is TGTGCCAGCAGTTACCAGCCCTCCTACGAGCAGTACTTC. This gives the protein CASSYQPSYEQYF.

This clonotype was counted many times. The chain carries TRBV20-1 and TRBJ2-1; D is perhaps TRBD2 (5 bases). CDR1 is DFQATT, CDR2 SNEGSKA, per germline (reference sequence). V dropped 4 bases and J dropped 0 bases, with 16 bases sitting between them. CDR3 length: 16 amino acids. The CDR3 region is CSAKGLATFSYNEQFF. The DNA of the CDR3 is TGCAGTGCTAAAGGACTCGCCACTTTCTCCTACAATGAGCAGTTCTTC.

The chain has TRBV12-3 or TRBV12-4 and TRBJ2-2; no clear D. The length of the CDR3 is 13 residues. V was cut by 7 bases and J by 2 bases, with 8 bases left in between. The CDR3 DNA is TGTGCCAGCAAACCCAGAAACACCGGGGAGCTGTTTTTT. As protein: CASKPRNTGELFF.

The chain couples TRBV12-3 or TRBV12-4 to TRBJ1-6; the D is unclear. Deletions cut 10 bases from V and 14 bases from J, with 21 bases between. The CDR3 covers 13 residues. The CDR3: CATLEGRPGALHF. The CDR3 DNA sequence: TGTGCCACCTTGGAAGGGCGGCCGGGAGCCCTCCACTTT.

The chain recombines TRBV7-2 with TRBJ2-3; 8 bases line up with TRBD2. The CDR3 has 15 residues. Germline trimming cut 3 bases from V and 7 bases from J; bases unmatched to any gene: 9. Per the germline V gene, CDR1 is SGHTA and CDR2 is FQGNSA. CDR3 in DNA: TGTGCCAGCAGCTTTAGCGGGACCTCCTACCATACGCAGTATTTT. Its protein product is CASSFSGTSYHTQYF.

The table lists this clonotype with many counts. V gene TRBV15 combines with J gene TRBJ2-1; D remains unclear. V was clipped by 6 bases and J by 8 bases, with 8 bases between them. The CDR3 extends over 11 amino acids. Germline V gene lookup returns CDR1 LNHNV and CDR2 YYDKDF (reference sequence). The DNA for the CDR3 is TGTGCCACCAGGAATGTGGATGAGCAGTTCTTC. Residues: CATRNVDEQFF. The full variable domain, rest sourced from reference TRBV15 and TRBJ2-1, is DAMVIQNPRYQVTQFGKPVTLSCSQTLNHNVMYWYQQKSSQAPKLLFHYYDKDFNNEADTPDNFQSRRPNTSFCFLDIRSPGLGDTAMYLCATRNVDEQFFGPGTRLTVL.

This clonotype was counted between two and nine times. This chain links TRBV11-2 with TRBJ2-7; TRBD2 matches 7 bases. The CDR3 extends over 15 amino acids. Germline V gene data show CDR1 as SGHAT and CDR2 as FQNNGV. J was trimmed by 4 bases and V by 4 bases; bases with no gene match: 10. CDR3 DNA sequence: TGTGCCAGCAGCTACGCGGGGGTCGGCCTTTACGAGCAGTACTTC. Its protein product is CASSYAGVGLYEQYF.

V is TRBV7-6 and J is TRBJ1-2, with 7 bases that match TRBD1. J gave up 4 bases and V 5 bases, and 4 bases lay outside the gene matches. Germline CDR1 is SGHVS and CDR2 is FNYEAQ. This CDR3 region has 13 residues. CDR3 residues: CASSPDRVYGYTF. CDR3 bases: TGTGCCAGCAGCCCAGACAGGGTCTATGGCTACACCTTC. Based on the CDR3 plus reference TRBV7-6 and TRBJ1-2, the full variable domain is GAGVSQSPRYKVTKRGQDVALRCDPISGHVSLYWYRQALGQGPEFLTYFNYEAQQDKSGLPNDRFSAERPEGSISTLTIQRTEQRDSAMYRCASSPDRVYGYTFGSGTRLTVV.

This clonotype was observed at least ten times. This chain joins TRBV9 and TRBJ1-2; 9 bases are a match to TRBD1. Trimming cost V 0 bases and J 8 bases; bases outside gene matches: 8. The CDR3 is 15 residues long. CDR1 SGDLS and CDR2 YYNGEE come from the germline V gene. CDR3 protein: CASSVEGQGLRGYTF. CDR3 sequence (DNA): TGTGCCAGCAGCGTAGAGGGACAGGGATTGAGGGGCTACACCTTC.